This TCR beta chain was sequenced for a study of CD8+CD57+ T cells in acquired aplastic anemia. Patients chosen for sequencing had CD8+CD57+ cells that had expanded, as shown by flow cytometry. Every patient had severe acquired aplastic anemia. Whole-study findings and limits: A significant difference in CD8+ Simpson's diversity between patients and controls was not found. A set of about 28 CD8+ CDR3 sequences was shared between patients and controls, and these sequences appeared highly expressed in patients.

Including both end residues, the CDR3 is 12 amino acids long. Germline loops: CDR1 MGHDK, CDR2 SYGVNS. Regarding this clonotype: The antigen remains unidentified. It is unclear where the CDR3 begins or ends on the DNA, so no DNA is shown, and the CDR3 is as TCRdb lists it.

TCR beta VDJ and CDR3 profiles were obtained from a genomic DNA template. One entry per CDR3 protein, called by TCRdb with MiXCR from the reads. This sample has hundreds of thousands of distinct CDR3 sequences, with about three fifths found just once. This sequence joins TRBV25-1 and TRBJ1-5. Sequencing input: sorted CD4+, CD8+, or CD8+CD57+ T cells (not recorded which) from PBMCs. The TCR sequence derives from a human donor with aplastic anemia. This CDR3 is CASSESGGPSIF.